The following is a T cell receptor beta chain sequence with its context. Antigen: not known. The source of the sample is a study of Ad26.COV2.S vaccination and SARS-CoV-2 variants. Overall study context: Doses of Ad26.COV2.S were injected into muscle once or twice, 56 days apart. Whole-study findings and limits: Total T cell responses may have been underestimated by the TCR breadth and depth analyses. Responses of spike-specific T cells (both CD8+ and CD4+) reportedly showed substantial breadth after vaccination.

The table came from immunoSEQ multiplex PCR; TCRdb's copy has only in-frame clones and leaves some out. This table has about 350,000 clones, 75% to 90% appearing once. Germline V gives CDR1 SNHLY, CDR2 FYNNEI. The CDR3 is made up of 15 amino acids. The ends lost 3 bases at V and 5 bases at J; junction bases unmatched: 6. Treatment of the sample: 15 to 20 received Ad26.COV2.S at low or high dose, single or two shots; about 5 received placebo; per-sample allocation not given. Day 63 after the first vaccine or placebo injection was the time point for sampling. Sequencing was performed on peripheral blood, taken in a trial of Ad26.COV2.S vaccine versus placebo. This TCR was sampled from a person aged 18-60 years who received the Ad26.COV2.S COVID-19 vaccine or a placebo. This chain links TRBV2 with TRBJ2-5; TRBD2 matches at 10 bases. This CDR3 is CASSEPAGGLETQYF. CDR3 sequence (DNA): TGTGCCAGCAGTGAGCCAGCGGGAGGGCTGGAGACCCAGTACTTC.